This TCR beta chain stems from a study of blood T cell repertoires in COVID-19. Study summary: Samples of COVID-19 (acute and convalescent) were obtained from the United States, Italy and Spain. T cells, B-cell-depleted T cells, or PBMCs provided the cDNA or gDNA that served as material.

This clone was seen only once. The V end was cut by 1 base, the J end by 4 bases, with 11 bases between. Looked up from germline, CDR1 is KGHSH and CDR2 is LQKENI. The CDR3 spans 14 residues. Enrollment of patients from Seattle took place during active infection, with longitudinal follow-up. Original processing methods: For nucleated cells, counts were estimated from reference gene primer amplification. Profiled with immunoSEQ multiplex PCR; TCRdb holds only in-frame clones, not every one. That table is the source of V, J and clone size, and D and trimming were worked out from the DNA. The sample lists about 400,000 clones; 70% to 90% were seen once.

This receptor was obtained from a woman in her sixties with COVID-19, enrolled during active disease. Specimen: peripheral blood. This chain links TRBV18 with TRBJ2-7; D possibly corresponds to TRBD1 (6 bases). The CDR3 DNA reads as TGTGCCAGCTCACCACGACAGGAACTTTACGAGCAGTACTTC. It specifies CASSPRQELYEQYF.